Following are 30 T cell receptor beta chains from one sample sequenced in a study of cytomegalovirus exposure and HLA in healthy donors. The PCR had 60 Vbeta and 13 Jbeta primers. Profiled with immunoSEQ multiplex PCR; TCRdb holds only in-frame clones, not every one. The sample lists about 69,000 clones, roughly 72% occurring once. Sample: PBMCs. Every receptor here comes from a woman younger than 45 in good health and CMV-seropositive.

The chain is built from TRBV29-1 and TRBJ1-1, with TRBD1 matching 7 bases. Germline CDR1 is SQVTM and CDR2 is ANQGSEA. With V trimmed by 1 base and J by 4 bases, 9 bases remained unmatched. The CDR3 totals 15 residues. The CDR3 loop is CSVEASTGLGTEAFF. As DNA, the CDR3 is TGCAGCGTTGAAGCTTCGACAGGGTTGGGCACTGAAGCTTTCTTT.

The chain uses TRBV28 and TRBJ2-7, with TRBD1 as a possible D gene (5 bases). Per germline, CDR1 MDHEN and CDR2 SYDVKM. V shed 9 bases and J shed 6 bases, with 15 bases lying between them. The CDR3 is 12 amino acids. The CDR3 nucleotides are TGTGCCAGTGTACAGGAAGTCGGCGAGCAGTACTTC. It codes for CASVQEVGEQYF.

This clone has only one observation. The genes are TRBV4-1 and TRBJ1-1; D uncertain. V dropped 0 bases and J dropped 4 bases, with 12 bases sitting between them. Germline V gene data show CDR1 as MGHRA and CDR2 as YSYEKL. This CDR3 comprises 15 residues. The CDR3 region is CASSQDAGTFTEAFF. The CDR3 nucleotides are TGCGCCAGCAGCCAAGATGCAGGAACCTTCACTGAAGCTTTCTTT.

V gene TRBV28 combines with J gene TRBJ1-1, with 7 bases that match TRBD1. The CDR3 sequence is 15 residues long. Germline loops: CDR1 MDHEN, CDR2 SYDVKM. V gave up 4 bases and J gave up 2 bases; unmatched junction bases: 7. CDR3: CASSSSGTANTEAFF. CDR3 in DNA: TGTGCCAGCAGTTCCTCTGGGACAGCAAACACTGAAGCTTTCTTT. The full variable domain, with the rest looked up from reference TRBV28 and TRBJ1-1, is DVKVTQSSRYLVKRTGEKVFLECVQDMDHENMFWYRQDPGLGLRLIYFSYDVKMKEKGDIPEGYSVSREKKERFSLILESASTNQTSMYLCASSSSGTANTEAFFGQGTRLTVV.

V and J are TRBV18 and TRBJ1-5; D is perhaps TRBD1 (5 bases). From germline, CDR1 is KGHSH and CDR2 LQKENI. V was clipped by 2 bases and J by 7 bases, with 12 bases between them. The CDR3 has 14 amino acids. In DNA, the CDR3 is TGTGCCAGCTCACCAAGGGGAGGGAGACAGCCCCAGCATTTT. Its protein is CASSPRGGRQPQHF.

This clone was counted a single time. The chain links TRBV7-8 to TRBJ2-7; 7 bases line up with TRBD2. J was trimmed by 0 bases and V by 8 bases; bases with no gene match: 16. The germline V gene encodes CDR1 SGHVS and CDR2 FQNEAQ. The CDR3 is made up of 17 amino acids. The CDR3 here is CASEILWGGTGSYEQYF. The CDR3 DNA follows: TGTGCCAGCGAAATCCTTTGGGGGGGGACTGGCTCCTACGAGCAGTACTTC. The variable domain in full, with the rest retrieved from reference TRBV7-8 and TRBJ2-7, is GAGVSQSPRYKVAKRGQDVALRCDPISGHVSLFWYQQALGQGPEFLTYFQNEAQLDKSGLPSDRFFAERPEGSVSTLKIQRTQQEDSAVYLCASEILWGGTGSYEQYFGPGTRLTVT.

The chain combines TRBV6-1 with TRBJ1-4, with TRBD1 matching 8 bases. J gave up 8 bases and V 7 bases, and 9 bases lay outside the gene matches. The CDR3 totals 14 residues. Germline-derived CDR1 and CDR2 are MNHNS and SASEGT. CDR3: CASKSGTGEEKLFF. DNA of the CDR3: TGTGCCAGCAAATCCGGGACAGGTGAAGAAAAACTGTTTTTT.

The CDR3: CASSLAGGGNTGELFF. CDR3 DNA: TGCGCCAGCAGCTTGGCCGGCGGAGGGAACACCGGGGAGCTGTTTTTT. The rearrangement links TRBV5-1 to TRBJ2-2, with D possibly TRBD2 on 5 matching bases. CDR1 and CDR2 (germline): SGHRS, YFSETQ. V shed 0 bases and J shed 1 base, with 10 bases lying between them. This CDR3 comprises 16 residues.

The chain employs TRBV28 and TRBJ2-7, with a possible D match to TRBD2 (6 bases). Looked up from germline, CDR1 is MDHEN and CDR2 is SYDVKM. This CDR3 spans 13 amino acids. The V and J ends lost 2 bases and 12 bases respectively, with 17 bases between them. DNA of the CDR3: TGTGCCAGCAGTTTAGGGGGACTCCTATCCTGGTACTTC. Protein: CASSLGGLLSWYF. The full variable domain, in which reference TRBV28 and TRBJ2-7 provide the parts outside the CDR3, is DVKVTQSSRYLVKRTGEKVFLECVQDMDHENMFWYRQDPGLGLRLIYFSYDVKMKEKGDIPEGYSVSREKKERFSLILESASTNQTSMYLCASSLGGLLSWYFGPGTRLTVT.

The chain joins TRBV16 to TRBJ2-1; 13 bases line up with TRBD2. J lost 9 bases, V lost 4 bases, and 15 bases had no gene match. Germline CDR1 is KGHSY and CDR2 is FQNENV. CDR3 size: 18 residues. The CDR3 sequence: CASSPIRIGTSGNGEQFF. In DNA, the CDR3 is TGTGCCAGCAGCCCGATACGGATAGGGACTAGCGGGAATGGTGAGCAGTTCTTC. The variable domain in full, with the rest retrieved from reference TRBV16 and TRBJ2-1, is GEEVAQTPKHLVRGEGQKAKLYCAPIKGHSYVFWYQQVLKNEFKFLISFQNENVFDETGMPKERFSAKCLPNSPCSLEIQATKLEDSAVYFCASSPIRIGTSGNGEQFFGPGTRLTVL.

The chain employs TRBV30 and TRBJ2-7, with 9 bases lining up with TRBD1. The CDR3 is made up of 12 amino acids. From germline, CDR1 is GTSNPN and CDR2 SVGIG (reference sequence). The V gene end was trimmed by 5 bases and the J gene end by 6 bases; junction bases not matched to a gene: 5. The CDR3 region is CAWDRGSVEQYF. The CDR3 coding sequence is TGTGCCTGGGACAGGGGGTCGGTCGAGCAGTACTTC.

The chain joins TRBV11-2 to TRBJ1-1, with TRBD1 as a possible D gene (5 bases). The CDR3 extends over 15 amino acids. Germline values: CDR1 SGHAT, CDR2 FQNNGV. V lost 0 bases and J lost 4, with 12 bases in between. CDR3 in DNA: TGTGCCAGCAGCTTAGACCGGGGGAGGACCACTGAAGCTTTCTTT. Encoded protein: CASSLDRGRTTEAFF.

This chain connects TRBV5-1 to TRBJ2-1; 7 positions agree with TRBD2. Losses at the gene ends were 3 bases for V and 0 bases for J; bases not matched to a gene: 3. The CDR3 runs 15 residues. The germline V gene encodes CDR1 SGHRS and CDR2 YFSETQ. The CDR3, as DNA: TGCGCCAGCAGCTCTAGCGGAAACTCCTACAATGAGCAGTTCTTC. It is translated as CASSSSGNSYNEQFF. Based on the CDR3 plus reference TRBV5-1 and TRBJ2-1, the full variable domain is KAGVTQTPRYLIKTRGQQVTLSCSPISGHRSVSWYQQTPGQGLQFLFEYFSETQRNKGNFPGRFSGRQFSNSRSEMNVSTLELGDSALYLCASSSSGNSYNEQFFGPGTRLTVL.

This clone was found once. The rearrangement joins TRBV7-3 to TRBJ1-2, with D possibly being TRBD1 (5 bases). Germline assignment: CDR1 SGHTA and CDR2 FQGTGA. Trimming took 6 bases from V and 5 from J, leaving 13 bases between them. This CDR3 is 13 amino acids long. CDR3 sequence reads: CASSTGTAYGYTF. Here the CDR3 DNA reads TGTGCCAGCAGTACTGGGACTGCATATGGCTACACCTTC. Supplemented by reference TRBV7-3 and TRBJ1-2, the full variable domain reads GAGVSQTPSNKVTEKGKYVELRCDPISGHTALYWYRQSLGQGPEFLIYFQGTGAADDSGLPNDRFFAVRPEGSVSTLKIQRTERGDSAVYLCASSTGTAYGYTFGSGTRLTVV.

The chain combines TRBV10-2 with TRBJ2-7; the match to TRBD2 covers 8 bases. Germline CDR1 WSHSY, CDR2 SAAADI. With V trimmed by 7 bases and J by 3 bases, 5 bases remained unmatched. CDR3 length: 13 amino acids. CDR3 amino acids: CASKASGFYEQYF. The CDR3 DNA is TGCGCCAGCAAAGCTAGCGGGTTCTACGAGCAGTACTTC.

The chain uses TRBV29-1 and TRBJ1-3, with 7 bases matching TRBD1. There are 13 residues in the CDR3. V lost 5 bases to trimming and J lost 8 bases; unmatched junction nucleotides: 9. Germline CDR1 and CDR2: SQVTM and ANQGSEA. This chain's CDR3 is CSVTGTDGYTIYF. The DNA for the CDR3 is TGCAGCGTTACCGGGACAGACGGCTACACCATATATTTT.

This clone was found once. The chain combines TRBV30 with TRBJ2-7; unclear D gene. Trimming left V 3 bases short and J 0 bases short, with 18 bases between. Germline V gene data show CDR1 as GTSNPN and CDR2 as SVGIG (reference sequence). The CDR3 covers 16 residues. The CDR3 protein is CAWSVPRDTGSYEQYF. CDR3 in DNA: TGTGCCTGGAGCGTCCCGCGTGATACGGGCTCCTACGAGCAGTACTTC.

This rearrangement joins TRBV9 to TRBJ2-1; 7 bases fit TRBD2. CDR1 and CDR2 from the germline V gene are SGDLS and YYNGEE. There are 15 residues in the CDR3. Losses at the gene ends were 0 bases for V and 5 bases for J; bases not matched to a gene: 5. The CDR3 region is CASSVGGRADNEQFF. For the CDR3, the DNA is TGTGCCAGCAGCGTAGGTGGGAGGGCCGACAATGAGCAGTTCTTC.

The chain recombines TRBV5-6 with TRBJ2-7; 10 bases are a match to TRBD2. CDR1 is SGHDT and CDR2 is YYEEEE in the germline V gene. CDR3 length: 14 amino acids. V trimming: 4 bases; J trimming: 4 bases; junction bases outside the gene matches: 5. The CDR3 bases are TGTGCCAGCAGCGCCGGGACTAGCGTTTACGAGCAGTACTTC. Its translation: CASSAGTSVYEQYF.

The chain carries TRBV7-6 and TRBJ1-1; possibly TRBD1 for D (5 bases). Germline lookup yields CDR1 SGHVS and CDR2 FNYEAQ. This CDR3 comprises 15 residues. V was pared by 1 base and J by 1 base, with 10 bases between. CDR3 DNA sequence: TGTGCCAGCAGCTTAGAGGGGTCGAGGAACACTGAAGCTTTCTTT. Translated, it gives CASSLEGSRNTEAFF.

This rearrangement joins TRBV29-1 to TRBJ2-5, with D hard to call. There are 12 residues in the CDR3. With 4 bases removed from V and 4 bases from J, the gap between germline ends came to 10 bases. Germline CDR1 SQVTM, CDR2 ANQGSEA. The DNA for the CDR3 is TGCAGCGTTGGCGTGTTCGGAGAGACCCAGTACTTC. Its protein product is CSVGVFGETQYF.

V usage is TRBV27 and J usage is TRBJ2-7, with D maybe TRBD2 (5 bases). The CDR3 has 12 amino acids. CDR1 MNHEY and CDR2 SMNVEV come from the germline V gene (reference sequence). Trimming removed 6 bases at V and 13 bases at J, with 19 bases between. Here the CDR3 DNA reads TGTGCCAGCAGCCCGGCGGGCAGACGGGAATACTTC. Protein product: CASSPAGRREYF.

The V gene is TRBV19, the J gene TRBJ1-1; D ambiguous. Germline V gives CDR1 LNHDA, CDR2 SQIVND (reference sequence). The CDR3 loop spans 13 amino acids. Deletions cut 5 bases from V and 0 bases from J, with 7 bases between. The CDR3 is CASSQRLNTEAFF. Here the CDR3 DNA reads TGTGCCAGTAGTCAGCGGTTGAACACTGAAGCTTTCTTT.

This clone was observed once. The V gene is TRBV30, the J gene TRBJ1-2; D may be TRBD1 (6 bases). There are 12 residues in the CDR3. Looked up from germline, CDR1 is GTSNPN and CDR2 is SVGIG (reference sequence). V shed 2 bases and J shed 8 bases, with 12 bases lying between them. The CDR3 bases are TGTGCCTGGAGTTCGACAGGTCGCGGCTACACCTTC. Protein product: CAWSSTGRGYTF.

The chain uses TRBV7-9 and TRBJ1-1; D unclear. CDR3 length: 16 amino acids. Trimming took off 6 bases at V and 1 base at J, with 18 bases between the two ends. Germline V gene lookup returns CDR1 SEHNR and CDR2 FQNEAQ (reference sequence). DNA of the CDR3: TGTGCCAGCAGGCCCCCCTTTCGGGCGGGGAACACTGAAGCTTTCTTT. This translates into CASRPPFRAGNTEAFF.

The chain combines TRBV5-1 with TRBJ2-2, with 13 positions matching TRBD2. CDR3 length: 15 residues. J lost 5 bases, V lost 7 bases, and 5 bases had no gene match. The germline gives CDR1 SGHRS, CDR2 YFSETQ. The CDR3 spells CASGLAGVNTGELFF. DNA of the CDR3: TGCGCCAGCGGACTAGCGGGAGTTAATACCGGGGAGCTGTTTTTT.

Remarks on this clone: At one boundary the junction diverges from the germline segment, which might be a read error. Here the CDR3 DNA reads TGTGCCAGCTCACCTTCTTCAGGGGCCAACATCCTGACTTTC. It encodes CASSPSSGANILTF. This chain uses TRBV18 with TRBJ2-6, with a possible D match to TRBD1 (6 bases). Germline values: CDR1 KGHSH, CDR2 LQKENI. The CDR3 is 14 residues long.

The V gene is TRBV28, the J gene TRBJ1-1; no definite D call. Germline CDR1 and CDR2: MDHEN and SYDVKM. The CDR3 covers 13 residues. With 4 bases removed from V and 4 bases from J, the gap between germline ends came to 10 bases. The CDR3 sequence: CASSSAPGTEAFF. CDR3 nucleotides: TGTGCCAGCAGTTCGGCCCCGGGCACTGAAGCTTTCTTT.

This sequence joins TRBV28 and TRBJ2-5; D perhaps matches TRBD2 (6 bases). Germline CDR1 and CDR2: MDHEN and SYDVKM. V was clipped by 6 bases and J by 5 bases, with 16 bases between them. The CDR3 length is 14 residues. CDR3 DNA sequence: TGTGCCAGCAGGCGAGGAGGGGCGCAGGAGACCCAGTACTTC. It specifies CASRRGGAQETQYF.

The chain combines TRBV7-6 with TRBJ1-5, with 8 bases that match TRBD1. The CDR3 covers 15 residues. Germline assignment: CDR1 SGHVS and CDR2 FNYEAQ. V was clipped by 5 bases and J by 2 bases; unmatched bases: 5. The CDR3 protein is CASSPGTGGNQPQHF. CDR3 bases: TGTGCCAGCAGCCCCGGGACAGGAGGCAATCAGCCCCAGCATTTT.